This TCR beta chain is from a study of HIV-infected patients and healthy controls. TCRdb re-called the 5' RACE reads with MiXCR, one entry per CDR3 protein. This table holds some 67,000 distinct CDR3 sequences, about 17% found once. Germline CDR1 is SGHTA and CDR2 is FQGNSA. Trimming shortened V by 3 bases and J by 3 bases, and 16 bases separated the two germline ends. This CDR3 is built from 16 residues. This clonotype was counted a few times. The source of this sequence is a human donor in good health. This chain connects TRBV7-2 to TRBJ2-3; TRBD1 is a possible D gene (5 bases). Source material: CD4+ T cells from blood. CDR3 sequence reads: CASSFLGVLRTDTQYF. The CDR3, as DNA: TGTGCCAGCAGCTTTTTAGGGGTTTTACGTACAGATACGCAGTATTTT.